The sequence of this T cell receptor beta chain was determined in a study of blood T cells in healthy people across ages. A sample-barcoded 5' primer and a J-beta primer mix were used in a second PCR of roughly 7 to 11 cycles. TCRdb passed the 5' RACE reads through MiXCR, listing each CDR3 protein once. Of 800,000 to 900,000 distinct CDR3 sequences listed, 55% to 65% were seen once; the top ten hold 25% to 30%. Looked up from germline, CDR1 is SGDLS and CDR2 is YYNGEE. This CDR3 region has 16 residues. Losses at the gene ends were 3 bases for V and 2 bases for J; bases not matched to a gene: 8. What was sequenced was blood. The TCR originated in a man under 40 in good health. The V gene is TRBV9, the J gene TRBJ2-3, with TRBD1 matching over 8 bases. CDR3 in amino acids: CASSGTGFVFTDTQYF. The DNA for the CDR3 is TGTGCCAGCAGCGGGACAGGGTTCGTGTTCACAGATACGCAGTATTTT.